Following are 25 T cell receptor beta chains from one sample sequenced in a study of identical twins. One entry per CDR3 protein results from TCRdb running MiXCR on the 5' RACE reads. The sample lists some 660,000 distinct CDR3 sequences; 8.6% were seen once. The sample was also linked to a second study, of yellow fever vaccine responses in identical twins.

Material for sequencing was PBMCs. The receptors stem from a woman under 30 in good health.

This clonotype was picked up many times. The chain combines TRBV20-1 with TRBJ2-2, with a weak D call TRBD2 (6 bases). From germline, CDR1 is DFQATT and CDR2 SNEGSKA (reference sequence). The V and J ends lost 6 bases and 6 bases respectively, with 26 bases between them. The CDR3 loop spans 17 amino acids. This CDR3 reads CSAPIALAGSRPGELFF. The DNA of the CDR3 is TGCAGTGCCCCGATAGCCCTTGCCGGGAGTCGTCCCGGGGAGCTGTTTTTT.

This clonotype has at least ten counts. This chain joins TRBV3-1 and TRBJ2-5; D is unclear. V was shortened by 5 bases and J by 4 bases, with 8 bases between the two germline ends. This CDR3 comprises 12 residues. Germline CDR1 LGHDT, CDR2 YNNKEL (reference sequence). The CDR3 region is CASSSLLETQYF. The DNA of the CDR3 is TGTGCCAGCAGCTCCCTTCTAGAGACCCAGTACTTC.

The chain employs TRBV29-1 and TRBJ1-5, with a tentative D call TRBD1 (5 bases). Germline V gene data show CDR1 as SQVTM and CDR2 as ANQGSEA. The V and J ends lost 4 bases and 4 bases respectively, with 11 bases between them. The length of the CDR3 is 13 residues. The CDR3 region is CSVGDGGNQPQHF. The CDR3 coding sequence is TGCAGCGTTGGGGACGGAGGGAATCAGCCCCAGCATTTT.

The genes are TRBV10-1 and TRBJ2-3; D is undetermined. V gave up 4 bases and J gave up 2 bases, with 7 bases separating them. The V gene's germline CDR1 is WNHNN and CDR2 SYGVQD (reference sequence). CDR3 length: 13 amino acids. The CDR3 sequence: CASSVVATDTQYF. DNA for the CDR3: TGCGCCAGCAGTGTGGTAGCCACAGATACGCAGTATTTT.

The J gene is TRBJ2-7, the V gene TRBV4-2, with 11 nucleotides matching TRBD2. V shed 3 bases and J 0 bases; nucleotides not matched to a gene: 10. The CDR3 spans 18 residues. CDR1 is LGHNA, CDR2 YNFKEQ, per germline. The DNA of the CDR3 is TGTGCCAGCAGCCAGTTTACCGGGACTAGCGGATTCTCCTACGAGCAGTACTTC. Its translation: CASSQFTGTSGFSYEQYF.

Only a few counts were recorded for this clonotype. The V call is TRBV20-1, the J call TRBJ2-5; 10 bases match TRBD2. The germline V gene encodes CDR1 DFQATT and CDR2 SNEGSKA (reference sequence). This CDR3 is 17 amino acids long. The V segment lost 2 bases and the J segment 2 bases; nucleotides outside the gene matches: 11. CDR3 bases: TGCAGTGCTAGACCTCCCGGCGGACTAGCGGTTCAAGAGACCCAGTACTTC. This translates into CSARPPGGLAVQETQYF.

This chain links TRBV27 with TRBJ1-5, with 7 bases that match TRBD1. V lost 6 bases to trimming and J lost 2 bases; unmatched junction nucleotides: 7. This CDR3 has 15 residues. In germline, CDR1 is MNHEY, CDR2 SMNVEV (reference sequence). CDR3 bases: TGTGCCAGCAGCCAACAAGGGGGCGGCAATCAGCCCCAGCATTTT. Translation gives CASSQQGGGNQPQHF.

This clonotype was observed at least ten times. The CDR3 region is CASSQLGGTGELFF. In nucleotides, the CDR3 is TGTGCCAGCAGCCAGCTAGGAGGCACCGGGGAGCTGTTTTTT. The chain is built from TRBV3-1 and TRBJ2-2; tentative D call: TRBD2 (5 bases). The CDR3 runs 14 residues. Trimming took 3 bases from V and 4 from J, leaving 9 bases between them. Germline CDR1 reads LGHDT; CDR2 reads YNNKEL (reference sequence).

The DNA of the CDR3 is TGTGCCAGCAGAGGCCTAGCTACCCCCTCCTACGAGCAGTACTTC. Amino acids: CASRGLATPSYEQYF. V gene TRBV27 combines with J gene TRBJ2-7, with TRBD2 as a possible D gene (5 bases). Trimming pared 6 bases from V and 0 bases from J, leaving 15 bases between. Germline V gives CDR1 MNHEY, CDR2 SMNVEV (reference sequence). The CDR3 runs to 15 residues.

J is TRBJ1-2 and V is TRBV4-1; possibly TRBD1 for D (6 bases). V lost 3 bases, J lost 4 bases, and 15 bases lay in between. CDR1 and CDR2 from the germline V gene are MGHRA and YSYEKL. This CDR3 comprises 15 residues. Here the CDR3 reads CASSHTRGSAYGYTF. The CDR3 DNA reads TGCGCCAGCAGCCACACGAGGGGGTCGGCCTATGGCTACACCTTC.

This clonotype was detected ten times or more. The chain carries TRBV5-6 and TRBJ1-2; D is unresolved. CDR1 is SGHDT and CDR2 is YYEEEE in the germline V gene. The CDR3 is 15 amino acids. V lost 7 bases to trimming and J lost 4 bases, with 20 bases between them. The CDR3 sequence: CASWQTSGSFYGYTF. DNA for the CDR3: TGTGCCAGCTGGCAAACGAGTGGGAGCTTCTATGGCTACACCTTC.

This clonotype showed up many times. The genes are TRBV29-1 and TRBJ1-3; D is unresolved. Germline V gene data show CDR1 as SQVTM and CDR2 as ANQGSEA. The CDR3 runs to 14 residues. V lost 4 bases, J lost 0 bases, and 10 bases lay in between. Written as DNA, the CDR3 is TGCAGCGTTGCTAGGGATCTCTCTGGAAACACCATATATTTT. It translates to CSVARDLSGNTIYF.

This clonotype was counted between two and nine times. V is TRBV6-5 and J is TRBJ1-1; tentative D call: TRBD1 (6 bases). The CDR3 spans 16 residues. V dropped 1 base and J dropped 2 bases, with 14 bases sitting between them. In germline, CDR1 is MNHEY, CDR2 SVGAGI. The CDR3 sequence is CASSYWDMGGNTEAFF. Written as DNA, the CDR3 is TGTGCCAGCAGTTACTGGGACATGGGGGGAAACACTGAAGCTTTCTTT.

V gene TRBV3-1 combines with J gene TRBJ2-1; 7 bases align to TRBD1. CDR1 is LGHDT, CDR2 YNNKEL, per germline (reference sequence). V was pared by 0 bases and J by 2 bases, with 4 bases of the junction left unmatched. The CDR3 totals 16 residues. The CDR3 loop is CASSQDLGQPYNEQFF. In nucleotides, the CDR3 is TGTGCCAGCAGCCAAGATTTGGGACAGCCCTACAATGAGCAGTTCTTC.

The chain has TRBV5-1 and TRBJ2-4; D is unresolved. The CDR3 is 13 amino acids. Trimming cost V 1 base and J 5 bases, with 7 bases left between them. Germline V gives CDR1 SGHRS, CDR2 YFSETQ. Here the CDR3 DNA reads TGCGCCAGCAGCTTGCCAGGAGAAAACATTCAGTACTTC. Translating gives CASSLPGENIQYF.

The V call is TRBV12-3 or TRBV12-4, the J call TRBJ2-1, with 8 bases lining up with TRBD2. J lost 7 bases, V lost 7 bases, and 15 bases had no gene match. The CDR3 length is 16 residues. The CDR3 region has the DNA TGTGCCAGCACCTTCGGGGCTAGCGGGCCCAGAAATGAGCAGTTCTTC. Its protein product is CASTFGASGPRNEQFF.

The chain links TRBV20-1 to TRBJ2-7; possibly TRBD1 for D (5 bases). CDR3 length: 14 residues. V was trimmed by 4 bases and J by 1 base, leaving 14 bases between them. The germline gives CDR1 DFQATT, CDR2 SNEGSKA (reference sequence). The CDR3, as DNA: TGCAGTGCTATGTGGCGGCAGGGATCCTACGAGCAGTACTTC. This gives the protein CSAMWRQGSYEQYF.

This clonotype showed up many times. The gene calls are TRBV10-3 and TRBJ2-3; unclear D gene. V gave up 10 bases and J gave up 5 bases, with 10 bases separating them. Germline V CDR1 and CDR2: ENHRY, SYGVKD. This CDR3 is 11 amino acids long. The chain's CDR3 is CATGSRDTQYF. The CDR3, as DNA: TGTGCCACCGGCTCCAGAGATACGCAGTATTTT.

This clonotype showed up just a few times. The chain combines TRBV19 with TRBJ2-2; D remains ambiguous. This CDR3 is built from 12 residues. Trimming took 8 bases from V and 7 from J, leaving 11 bases between them. Germline loops: CDR1 LNHDA, CDR2 SQIVND (reference sequence). In DNA, the CDR3 is TGTGCCAGTGGGGTATTCGGCGGGGAGCTGTTTTTT. Translation: CASGVFGGELFF. Together with reference TRBV19 and TRBJ2-2, the CDR3 gives the full variable domain: DGGITQSPKYLFRKEGQNVTLSCEQNLNHDAMYWYRQDPGQGLRLIYYSQIVNDFQKGDIAEGYSVSREKKESFPLTVTSAQKNPTAFYLCASGVFGGELFFGEGSRLTVL.

The chain employs TRBV28 and TRBJ2-5; 8 bases fit TRBD1. The V gene end was trimmed by 6 bases and the J gene end by 7 bases; junction bases not matched to a gene: 10. The V gene's germline CDR1 is MDHEN and CDR2 SYDVKM. The CDR3 loop spans 14 amino acids. This CDR3 is CASRGQVIPGTQYF. The CDR3 DNA is TGTGCCAGCAGGGGACAGGTGATTCCAGGGACCCAGTACTTC. The full variable domain, with the rest looked up from reference TRBV28 and TRBJ2-5, is DVKVTQSSRYLVKRTGEKVFLECVQDMDHENMFWYRQDPGLGLRLIYFSYDVKMKEKGDIPEGYSVSREKKERFSLILESASTNQTSMYLCASRGQVIPGTQYFGPGTRLLVL.

In its sample, this clonotype was seen a few times. The chain carries TRBV7-2 and TRBJ2-5, with 8 bases aligning to TRBD1. There are 15 residues in the CDR3. V was pared by 3 bases and J by 5 bases, with 8 bases of the junction left unmatched. In germline, CDR1 is SGHTA, CDR2 FQGNSA. CDR3 sequence reads: CASSLSSDRGETQYF. CDR3 bases: TGTGCCAGCAGCTTGTCCAGTGACAGGGGTGAGACCCAGTACTTC.

V is TRBV5-1 and J is TRBJ2-7; 8 nucleotides line up with TRBD1. The junction had 4 bases not matched to a gene; V was cut back by 0 bases and J by 5 bases. CDR3 length equals 14 residues. CDR1 and CDR2 from the germline V gene are SGHRS and YFSETQ. The CDR3: CASSLVAGGNEQYF. The DNA for the CDR3 is TGCGCCAGCAGCTTGGTAGCAGGGGGCAACGAGCAGTACTTC.

This clonotype was counted a few times. V usage is TRBV7-3 and J usage is TRBJ2-2, with D possibly TRBD2 on 5 matching bases. This CDR3 has 13 amino acids. Trimming shortened V by 6 bases and J by 7 bases, and 12 bases separated the two germline ends. The V gene's germline CDR1 is SGHTA and CDR2 FQGTGA. This chain's CDR3 is CASSPPGNGELFF. CDR3 nucleotides: TGTGCCAGCAGTCCCCCGGGGAACGGGGAGCTGTTTTTT.

This clonotype was seen a handful of times. J is TRBJ1-1 and V is TRBV9; 10 nucleotides match TRBD1. This CDR3 spans 15 amino acids. Germline CDR1 and CDR2: SGDLS and YYNGEE. J lost 6 bases, V lost 1 base, and 6 bases had no gene match. CDR3 protein: CASSVSPDRGAEAFF. CDR3 in DNA: TGTGCCAGCAGCGTATCACCGGACAGGGGGGCTGAAGCTTTCTTT.

This clonotype was observed at least ten times. The V call is TRBV5-1, the J call TRBJ2-7; TRBD2 matches at 7 bases. Losses at the gene ends were 0 bases for V and 7 bases for J; bases not matched to a gene: 7. CDR3 size: 14 residues. CDR1 SGHRS and CDR2 YFSETQ come from the germline V gene. The DNA for the CDR3 is TGCGCCAGCAGCTTGGTGGAGGCCGGGGGGGAGCAGTACTTC. Translation gives CASSLVEAGGEQYF.